This TCR beta chain originates from a study of regulatory T cells in long-lasting Graves disease. Time point reported: persistent/refractory GD, antithyroid drugs over 5 years with positive TRAb. Generation of the TCR library employed RNA extracted from PBMCs. CDR3 length equals 13 residues. Between the trimmed V and J ends, which lost 5 bases and 10 bases, there was a span of 16 bases. In building TCR beta libraries, iRepertoire HTBI primers were used together with Arm-PCR of CDR3 regions. TCRdb processed the multiplex PCR reads anew with MiXCR; each CDR3 protein has one entry. The sample has 300,000 to 400,000 distinct CDR3 sequences, roughly a fifth seen once.

The chain has TRBV12-3 or TRBV12-4 and TRBJ2-3; possibly TRBD1 for D (5 bases). The sample here was peripheral blood mononuclear cells (PBMCs), taken when the disease was refractory, from a patient treated with antithyroid drugs. The source of this sequence is a female donor with Graves disease. In DNA form, the CDR3 reads TGTGCCAGCAGTCCCCAAGGGGCGGCTCCGCAGTATTTT. Translated: CASSPQGAAPQYF.